The 24 T cell receptor beta chains below all came from one sample that was sequenced in a study of human T cells and chemical hapten exposure. From the RACE reads, TCRdb called clonotypes with MiXCR, one entry per CDR3 protein. The sample yields fewer than 350,000 distinct CDR3 sequences, just under 8% seen once. Time point defined: pre-sensitization, week 0. Treatment meaning: therapeutic diphenylcyclopropenone sensitization with weekly scalp DPC. The sample was whole blood, taken in connection with sensitization to the hapten diphenylcyclopropenone (DPC). The source of these receptors is a man younger than 35 with alopecia areata. Some clones in this sample may be carry-over from other donors' samples.

The rearrangement uses TRBV7-8 and TRBJ2-3, with D unresolved. The CDR3 consists of 14 residues. The germline V and J ends were trimmed by 5 bases and 2 bases, with 11 bases remaining between them. Germline V CDR1 and CDR2: SGHVS, FQNEAQ. CDR3 sequence reads: CASSRGPDTDTQYF. As DNA, the CDR3 is TGTGCCAGCAGCCGAGGACCGGACACAGATACGCAGTATTTT. The variable domain in full, with the rest retrieved from reference TRBV7-8 and TRBJ2-3, is GAGVSQSPRYKVAKRGQDVALRCDPISGHVSLFWYQQALGQGPEFLTYFQNEAQLDKSGLPSDRFFAERPEGSVSTLKIQRTQQEDSAVYLCASSRGPDTDTQYFGPGTRLTVL.

The gene calls are TRBV6-2 or TRBV6-3 and TRBJ2-3, with a weak D call TRBD1 (5 bases). V lost 2 bases and J 3 bases, leaving 21 bases between the germline ends. Germline V gene sequence: CDR1 MNHEY, CDR2 SVGEGT. The CDR3 is 18 residues long. The CDR3 nucleotides are TGTGCCAGCAGTTACACCCGTTGGGGCAGGTTGACGACAGATACGCAGTATTTT. Translated: CASSYTRWGRLTTDTQYF.

This chain joins TRBV21-1 and TRBJ1-1. TRBV21-1 is a pseudogene segment. This CDR3 spans 10 amino acids. The CDR3 nucleotides read TGTGCCAGCAGCACCAAGGAGGCTTTCTTT. It translates to CASSTKEAFF.

This clonotype has more than one count but fewer than ten. The chain combines TRBV20-1 with TRBJ2-7; TRBD2 agrees at 7 bases. Germline CDR1 is DFQATT and CDR2 is SNEGSKA (reference sequence). The CDR3 covers 14 residues. V was pared by 3 bases and J by 2 bases, with 7 bases of the junction left unmatched. The CDR3 DNA is TGCAGTGCTAGTGTCGGCCTAGCGGCCTACGAGCAGTACGTC. This encodes CSASVGLAAYEQYV.

This rearrangement joins TRBV6-2 or TRBV6-3 to TRBJ1-2; TRBD1 is a possible D gene (5 bases). Germline V lookup: CDR1 MNHEY, CDR2 SVGEGT. Between the trimmed V and J ends, which lost 6 bases and 3 bases, there was a span of 17 bases. The CDR3 loop spans 15 amino acids. The CDR3 nucleotides are TGTGCCAGCAGCAGAGCGTCGGTCAGGGACTATGGCTACACCTTC. Translation gives CASSRASVRDYGYTF.

The chain couples TRBV6-2 or TRBV6-3 to TRBJ2-7; D ambiguous. Trimming left V 3 bases short and J 3 bases short, with 15 bases between. The CDR3 consists of 15 residues. Germline CDR1 reads MNHEY; CDR2 reads SVGEGT. The CDR3 sequence is CASSYHGRKSYEQYV. The CDR3 nucleotides read TGTGCCAGCAGTTATCATGGACGTAAGAGCTACGAGCAGTACGTC.

This clonotype has just a few counts. V gene TRBV21-1 combines with J gene TRBJ1-2; TRBD1, the table's D call, was not compared with the DNA. TRBV21-1 corresponds to a pseudogene. The CDR3 length is 17 residues. CDR3 in amino acids: CASSAVRTGATNYGYTF. The CDR3, as DNA: TGTGCCAGCAGCGCAGTGCGGACAGGGGCTACCAACTATGGCTACACCTTC.

This sequence joins TRBV9 and TRBJ2-5; D may be TRBD1 (7 bases). The length of the CDR3 is 15 residues. Germline V gives CDR1 SGDLS, CDR2 YYNGEE. The ends were cut back, 4 bases at V and 5 bases at J, with 18 bases in the middle. The chain's CDR3 is CASSPAQGGLETQYF. For the CDR3, the DNA is TGTGCCAGCAGCCCGGCCCAGGGGGGCCTCGAGACCCAGTACTTC.

This clonotype was seen more than once but under ten times. The chain is built from TRBV25-1 and TRBJ2-7, with no clear D. The CDR3 has 11 amino acids. V dropped 4 bases and J dropped 3 bases, with 4 bases sitting between them. Germline assignment: CDR1 MGHDK and CDR2 SYGVNS. CDR3: CASSGFYEQYF. Here the CDR3 DNA reads TGTGCCAGCAGTGGCTTCTACGAGCAGTACTTC.

This clonotype was seen more than once but under ten times. The chain links TRBV5-5 to TRBJ1-2, with a tentative D call TRBD1 (5 bases). This CDR3 region has 15 residues. The V gene's germline CDR1 is SGHKS and CDR2 YYEKEE (reference sequence). V gave up 1 base and J gave up 4 bases, with 14 bases separating them. The CDR3 DNA is TGTGCCAGCAGCTTGTTTAATCGGGGCAGCTATGGCTACACCTTC. This sequence encodes CASSLFNRGSYGYTF.

This clonotype was recorded a few times. The chain couples TRBV5-1 to TRBJ1-2; D gene uncertain. The CDR3 runs 15 residues. In germline, CDR1 is SGHRS, CDR2 YFSETQ. V was cut by 0 bases and J by 0 bases, with 9 bases left in between. The CDR3 DNA reads as TGCGCCAGCAGCTTGGGACGAGGAGCTAACTATGGCTACACCTTC. This sequence encodes CASSLGRGANYGYTF.

This clonotype appeared a few times. The gene calls are TRBV28 and TRBJ2-1; TRBD1 matches at 9 bases. CDR3 length equals 16 residues. The V and J ends lost 1 base and 5 bases, in that order; junction bases with no gene match: 6. Germline loops: CDR1 MDHEN, CDR2 SYDVKM. The CDR3 loop reads CASSLFRTGADNEQFF. The CDR3 bases are TGTGCCAGCAGTTTATTTCGGACAGGGGCAGACAATGAGCAGTTCTTC.

This clonotype has more than one count but fewer than ten. The chain joins TRBV20-1 to TRBJ2-7; possible D gene TRBD1, 7 bases. Germline loops: CDR1 DFQATT, CDR2 SNEGSKA (reference sequence). This CDR3 has 15 residues. Trimming cost V 3 bases and J 5 bases, with 20 bases left between them. The CDR3 DNA reads TGCAGTGCTAGGGTGGGCCAGGGGGACTTCCACGAGCAGTACTTC. This codes for CSARVGQGDFHEQYF.

This clonotype was seen only a few times. This chain connects TRBV12-3 or TRBV12-4 to TRBJ1-2, with 8 bases lining up with TRBD1. This CDR3 is built from 15 residues. V dropped 4 bases and J dropped 8; count of bases not matched to a gene: 12. CDR3 region: CASSSRPDRAVGYTF. Here the CDR3 DNA reads TGTGCCAGCAGTTCCCGTCCGGACAGGGCAGTAGGCTACACCTTC.

The sample holds a few counts of this clonotype. This sequence joins TRBV20-1 and TRBJ1-2; 7 positions agree with TRBD1. V shed 2 bases and J 4 bases; nucleotides not matched to a gene: 7. The CDR3 loop spans 14 amino acids. The germline V gene has CDR1 DFQATT and CDR2 SNEGSKA (reference sequence). The CDR3 is CSARYSDRFYGYTF. CDR3 coding DNA: TGCAGTGCTAGATACTCGGACAGGTTCTATGGCTACACCTTC.

This clonotype was counted many times. V gene TRBV28 combines with J gene TRBJ2-6; no clear D gene. The CDR3 totals 15 residues. Deletions cut 6 bases from V and 1 base from J, with 10 bases between. The germline CDR1 and CDR2 sequences are MDHEN and SYDVKM. The CDR3 sequence is CASRLTDSGANVLTF. Here the CDR3 DNA reads TGTGCCAGCAGACTGACTGATTCTGGGGCCAACGTCCTGACTTTC.

The rearrangement uses TRBV7-2 and TRBJ2-7, with unresolved D. Trimming stripped 2 bases from V and 5 bases from J, with 4 bases between. Germline V CDR1 and CDR2: SGHTA, FQGNSA. This CDR3 has 11 residues. The chain's CDR3 is CASSLRDEQYF. The DNA for the CDR3 is TGTGCCAGCAGCTTAAGGGACGAGCAGTACTTC.

This clonotype has more than one count but fewer than ten. J is TRBJ2-1 and V is TRBV4-1, with D perhaps TRBD1 (6 bases). This CDR3 has 14 amino acids. V was shortened by 5 bases and J by 9 bases, with 17 bases between the two germline ends. From germline, CDR1 is MGHRA and CDR2 YSYEKL. CDR3 sequence (DNA): TGCGCCAGCAGCTTCTCCGGGACAAGGGTTGAGCAGTTCTTC. Amino acids: CASSFSGTRVEQFF.

Ten or more counts support this clonotype. V usage is TRBV9 and J usage is TRBJ2-6; TRBD1 aligns across 8 bases. CDR1 SGDLS and CDR2 YYNGEE come from the germline V gene. The CDR3 is 18 amino acids. With 0 bases clipped from V and 1 base from J, the junction kept 6 bases outside the gene matches. The CDR3 bases are TGTGCCAGCAGCGTAGAGAGGACAGGGTCATCTGGGGCCAACGTCCTGACTTTC. This sequence encodes CASSVERTGSSGANVLTF.

V gene TRBV7-2 combines with J gene TRBJ2-3, with D possibly being TRBD1 (6 bases). Germline CDR1 is SGHTA and CDR2 is FQGNSA. CDR3 length: 15 amino acids. V was pared by 2 bases and J by 6 bases, with 15 bases between. CDR3 in amino acids: CASSLMQGLSDTQYF. CDR3 bases: TGTGCCAGCAGCTTAATGCAGGGGCTTTCGGATACGCAGTATTTT.

The rearrangement uses TRBV2 and TRBJ1-1; a possible D gene is TRBD1 (6 bases). This CDR3 comprises 14 residues. Germline CDR1 is SNHLY and CDR2 is FYNNEI. Deletions cut 9 bases from V and 5 bases from J, with 19 bases between. The CDR3 DNA follows: TGTGCCAGATTTACAGGGTTCTGGAGGACTGAAGCTTTCTTT. Encoded protein: CARFTGFWRTEAFF.

The rearrangement joins TRBV29-1 to TRBJ1-4; 8 bases map to TRBD1. The J segment lost 5 bases and the V segment lost 7 bases, leaving 12 bases of the junction unmatched. In germline, CDR1 is SQVTM, CDR2 ANQGSEA. The length of the CDR3 is 15 residues. For the CDR3, the DNA is TGCAGCGCCAAAACCTGGGACAGGAAGAATGAAAAACTGTTTTTT. As protein: CSAKTWDRKNEKLFF. Looking up the rest from reference TRBV29-1 and TRBJ1-4 gives the full variable domain: SAVISQKPSRDICQRGTSLTIQCQVDSQVTMMFWYRQQPGQSLTLIATANQGSEATYESGFVIDKFPISRPNLTFSTLTVSNMSPEDSSIYLCSAKTWDRKNEKLFFGSGTQLSVL.

This chain connects TRBV7-2 to TRBJ2-5; 7 bases fit TRBD1. The CDR3 has 13 amino acids. CDR1 is SGHTA and CDR2 is FQGNSA in the germline V gene. Unmatched junction bases numbered 6, after V lost 4 bases and J lost 7 bases. The CDR3 is CASSSGGQGTQYF. CDR3 nucleotide sequence: TGTGCCAGCAGCTCAGGGGGTCAGGGGACCCAGTACTTC.

This clonotype was picked up a small number of times. This chain uses TRBV25-1 with TRBJ1-6; D unresolved. V was clipped by 3 bases and J by 5 bases, with 2 bases between them. CDR1 MGHDK and CDR2 SYGVNS come from the germline V gene. CDR3 size: 12 residues. The CDR3 loop is CASSEHNSPLHF. The CDR3 DNA sequence: TGTGCCAGCAGTGAGCATAATTCACCCCTCCACTTT.